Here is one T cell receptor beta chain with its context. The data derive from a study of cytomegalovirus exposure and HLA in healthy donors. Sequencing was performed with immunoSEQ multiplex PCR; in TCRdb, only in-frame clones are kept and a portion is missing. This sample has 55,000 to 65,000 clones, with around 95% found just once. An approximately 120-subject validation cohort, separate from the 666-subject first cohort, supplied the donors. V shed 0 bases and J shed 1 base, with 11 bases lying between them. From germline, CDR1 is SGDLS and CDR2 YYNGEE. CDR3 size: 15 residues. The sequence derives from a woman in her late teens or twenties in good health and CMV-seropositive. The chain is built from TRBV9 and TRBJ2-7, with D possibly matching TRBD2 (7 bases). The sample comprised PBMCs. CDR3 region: CASSVDGGASYEQYF. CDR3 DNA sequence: TGTGCCAGCAGCGTAGATGGGGGGGCGTCCTACGAGCAGTACTTC.